Given below is one TCR beta chain in context. The antigen remains undetermined. In TCRdb, the RACE reads were re-called with MiXCR into one record per CDR3 protein. The table shows more than 250,000 distinct CDR3 sequences, with 7.5% to 10% occurring only once. The data are from a study of human T cells and chemical hapten exposure. The study's findings and limits: With regard to DPC sensitization, TCRs above 1 in 1000 frequency did not change.

As for time point: pre-sensitization, week 0. As to treatment: therapeutic diphenylcyclopropenone sensitization with weekly scalp DPC. Suited to DPC and affected by alopecia, the donors ranged from 18 to 70 years old. The CDR3 runs to 14 residues. Trimming stripped 4 bases from V and 3 bases from J, with 14 bases between. Germline assignment: CDR1 SGHKS and CDR2 YYEKEE (reference sequence). This chain uses TRBV5-5 with TRBJ2-7, with D perhaps being TRBD1 or TRBD2 (6 bases each). This material consisted of whole blood, taken in connection with sensitization to the hapten diphenylcyclopropenone (DPC). This sequence was found in a woman in her thirties or forties with alopecia areata. Some clones in this sample may be carry-over from other donors' samples. The CDR3 nucleotides read TGTGCCAGCAGCCGGCTCGGGGGCAGCTACGAGCAGTACTTC. Translated: CASSRLGGSYEQYF.